A single sample gave rise to the 23 T cell receptor beta chains below, sequenced in a study of T cell responses to AZD1222 COVID-19 vaccine. Clones were read by immunoSEQ multiplex PCR, and TCRdb kept only the in-frame ones, dropping some. The table records 170,000 or so clones, 88% of them present only once. Material: peripheral blood, obtained 28 days after the second AZD1222 dose. Receptor source: an adult who received the AZD1222 COVID-19 vaccine.

The gene calls are TRBV3-1 (or the pseudogene TRBV3-2) and TRBJ1-4; no firm D call. The CDR3 sequence is 14 residues long. Per germline, CDR1 LGHDT and CDR2 YNNKEL (reference sequence). V lost 2 bases and J lost 5, with 9 bases in between. CDR3 in DNA: TGTGCCAGCAGCCAATCGTACCTCAATGAAAAACTGTTTTTT. Protein sequence: CASSQSYLNEKLFF.

This chain uses TRBV11-3 with TRBJ2-5, with TRBD2 matching over 8 bases. Germline V gene lookup returns CDR1 SGHNT and CDR2 YENEEA. Germline trimming cut 5 bases from V and 5 bases from J; bases unmatched to any gene: 13. The CDR3 is made up of 16 amino acids. The DNA of the CDR3 is TGTGCCAGCAGCGGCCGGACCCCCGGGAGGGCTGAGACCCAGTACTTC. The encoded protein is CASSGRTPGRAETQYF.

This rearrangement joins TRBV7-2 to TRBJ2-7, with TRBD1 as a possible D gene (5 bases). The CDR3 covers 16 residues. The V and J ends lost 5 bases and 6 bases respectively, with 23 bases between them. Germline V gene sequence: CDR1 SGHTA, CDR2 FQGNSA. The CDR3 DNA is TGTGCCAGCAGCGTAGACAGTTCCCCCCCCACGAGCGAGCAGTACTTC. Translating it yields CASSVDSSPPTSEQYF.

This clone was seen only a few times. The CDR3 bases are TGTGCCAGCAGCCTTCGACAGGGAACAGATACGCAGTATTTT. It is translated as CASSLRQGTDTQYF. The rearrangement uses TRBV7-2 and TRBJ2-3; TRBD1 aligns across 7 bases. The germline V gene encodes CDR1 SGHTA and CDR2 FQGNSA. The CDR3 covers 14 residues. J lost 3 bases, V lost 5 bases, and 5 bases had no gene match.

V usage is TRBV7-3 and J usage is TRBJ2-1, with D unclear. V gave up 0 bases and J gave up 8 bases, with 8 bases separating them. This CDR3 comprises 13 residues. Per germline, CDR1 SGHTA and CDR2 FQGTGA. This CDR3 is CASSLTSDHEQFF. In DNA form, the CDR3 reads TGTGCCAGCAGCTTAACGAGCGATCATGAGCAGTTCTTC.

This chain connects TRBV5-1 to TRBJ1-5; 7 bases are a match to TRBD1. V lost 0 bases, J lost 7 bases, and 10 bases stayed unmatched. CDR1 SGHRS and CDR2 YFSETQ come from the germline V gene. The CDR3 is made up of 16 amino acids. The CDR3 coding sequence is TGCGCCAGCAGCTTGGAGCCCGGGACAGCAGGACAGCCCCAGCATTTT. Protein: CASSLEPGTAGQPQHF.

The V gene is TRBV20-1, the J gene TRBJ2-1; D remains unclear. Per germline, CDR1 DFQATT and CDR2 SNEGSKA (reference sequence). The V end was cut by 6 bases, the J end by 6 bases, with 9 bases between. The length of the CDR3 is 11 residues. The CDR3: CSAGAVNEQFF. The CDR3 DNA sequence: TGCAGTGCGGGCGCTGTCAATGAGCAGTTCTTC.

V gene TRBV5-4 combines with J gene TRBJ1-5, with 12 nucleotides matching TRBD1. CDR1 is SGHNT and CDR2 is YYREEE in the germline V gene (reference sequence). Unmatched junction bases numbered 5, after V lost 1 base and J lost 3 bases. The length of the CDR3 is 17 residues. The CDR3 nucleotides are TGTGCCAGCAGCTTGTTTGGGACAGGGGGCAACAATCAGCCCCAGCATTTT. Translating it yields CASSLFGTGGNNQPQHF.

J is TRBJ2-2 and V is TRBV5-5; D is uncertain. The CDR3 is made up of 11 amino acids. Deletions cut 4 bases from V and 6 bases from J, with 4 bases between. Per germline, CDR1 SGHKS and CDR2 YYEKEE (reference sequence). Here the CDR3 reads CASSSPGELFF. The CDR3 region has the DNA TGTGCCAGCAGCAGCCCCGGGGAGCTGTTTTTT.

This clone appeared once. This specimen includes other DNA sequences encoding the same CDR3. The V call is TRBV19, the J call TRBJ1-1; TRBD1 matches at 7 bases. The V and J ends lost 5 bases and 5 bases, in that order; junction bases with no gene match: 8. CDR1 and CDR2 (germline): LNHDA, SQIVND (reference sequence). There are 14 residues in the CDR3. The CDR3 sequence is CASSVTGEGTEAFF. CDR3 sequence (DNA): TGTGCCAGTAGTGTTACAGGGGAAGGAACTGAAGCTTTCTTT.

The CDR3 DNA follows: TGTGCCAGCAGCCACTCCTACGAGCAGTACTTC. It translates to CASSHSYEQYF. J is TRBJ2-7 and V is TRBV3-1 (or the pseudogene TRBV3-2), with D unresolved. This CDR3 has 11 residues. Germline CDR1 LGHDT, CDR2 YNNKEL (reference sequence). Trimming removed 3 bases from V and 0 bases from J, with 0 bases in between.

V usage is TRBV11-2 and J usage is TRBJ2-1; 9 bases match TRBD2. The CDR3 length is 16 residues. Germline V gene lookup returns CDR1 SGHAT and CDR2 FQNNGV. The V segment lost 1 base and the J segment 6 bases; nucleotides outside the gene matches: 7. For the CDR3, the DNA is TGTGCCAGCAGCTTAGCCGGGCGGGGGGGTACCAATGAGCAGTTCTTC. Translating gives CASSLAGRGGTNEQFF.

This chain connects TRBV19 to TRBJ1-3, with D possibly matching TRBD1 (5 bases). This CDR3 region has 14 residues. CDR1 and CDR2 from the germline V gene are LNHDA and SQIVND (reference sequence). Trimming cost V 7 bases and J 0 bases, with 10 bases left between them. CDR3 DNA sequence: TGTGCCAGTACCCCGGACACCTCTGGAAACACCATATATTTT. As protein: CASTPDTSGNTIYF. Filled out from reference TRBV19 and TRBJ1-3, the complete variable domain reads DGGITQSPKYLFRKEGQNVTLSCEQNLNHDAMYWYRQDPGQGLRLIYYSQIVNDFQKGDIAEGYSVSREKKESFPLTVTSAQKNPTAFYLCASTPDTSGNTIYFGEGSWLTVV.

The rearrangement uses TRBV6-6 and TRBJ2-4, with TRBD2 identical over 15 bases. V lost 6 bases, J lost 3 bases, and 9 bases stayed unmatched. This CDR3 comprises 18 residues. CDR1 and CDR2 from the germline V gene are MNHNY and SVGAGI (reference sequence). The CDR3 sequence is CASSRTPGLAGGKNIQYF. For the CDR3, the DNA is TGTGCCAGCAGCCGAACGCCGGGACTAGCGGGGGGCAAAAACATTCAGTACTTC.

In this sample, this clone turned up a few times. The chain links TRBV29-1 to TRBJ1-2; D possibly corresponds to TRBD1 (6 bases). V lost 6 bases, J lost 4 bases, and 15 bases lay in between. There are 13 residues in the CDR3. Germline V gene sequence: CDR1 SQVTM, CDR2 ANQGSEA. CDR3 bases: TGCAGCGTGGGGGGCGGAACTGGCTATGGCTACACCTTC. This encodes CSVGGGTGYGYTF. The full variable domain, with the rest looked up from reference TRBV29-1 and TRBJ1-2, is SAVISQKPSRDICQRGTSLTIQCQVDSQVTMMFWYRQQPGQSLTLIATANQGSEATYESGFVIDKFPISRPNLTFSTLTVSNMSPEDSSIYLCSVGGGTGYGYTFGSGTRLTVV.

This chain links TRBV18 with TRBJ1-4; weak D call: TRBD1 (5 bases). The germline gives CDR1 KGHSH, CDR2 LQKENI. CDR3 length: 14 residues. The V gene lost 3 bases and the J gene lost 14 bases, with 19 bases spanning the gap. The CDR3 reads CASSPGGSGAQLFF. The CDR3 DNA reads TGTGCCAGCTCACCGGGGGGGTCTGGCGCCCAGCTGTTTTTT.

The chain recombines TRBV6-1 with TRBJ1-2; D is uncertain. Germline assignment: CDR1 MNHNS and CDR2 SASEGT. The CDR3 loop spans 16 amino acids. With 1 base removed from V and 4 bases from J, the gap between germline ends came to 16 bases. The chain's CDR3 is CASSEDTLGRSYGYTF. DNA of the CDR3: TGTGCCAGCAGTGAAGACACGCTGGGCAGAAGCTATGGCTACACCTTC.

CDR3 sequence: CATSDLPFKNRDLSIYGYTF. Written as DNA, the CDR3 is TGTGCCACCAGTGATTTGCCCTTTAAAAACCGGGACCTTTCGATCTATGGCTACACCTTC. The chain recombines TRBV24-1 with TRBJ1-2, with D possibly matching TRBD1 (5 bases). CDR3 length: 20 residues. Germline values: CDR1 KGHDR, CDR2 SFDVKD. Trimming shortened V by 0 bases and J by 4 bases, and 26 bases separated the two germline ends.

This clone was recorded at least ten times. The chain couples TRBV30 to TRBJ1-1; a weak D match, TRBD1 (6 bases). CDR3 length equals 12 residues. Germline values: CDR1 GTSNPN, CDR2 SVGIG (reference sequence). V was cut by 8 bases and J by 1 base, with 11 bases left in between. The CDR3 DNA sequence: TGTGCCCGGGGGCAGGGGAACACTGAAGCTTTCTTT. Translating gives CARGQGNTEAFF.

The chain recombines TRBV3-1 (or the pseudogene TRBV3-2) with TRBJ1-1; D is possibly TRBD1 (5 bases). V was cut by 4 bases and J by 2 bases, with 11 bases left in between. The CDR3 has 14 amino acids. The germline V gene encodes CDR1 LGHDT and CDR2 YNNKEL (reference sequence). The CDR3 nucleotides are TGTGCCAGCAGCCCCCCGGGACCAAACACTGAAGCTTTCTTT. This sequence encodes CASSPPGPNTEAFF.

The chain employs TRBV15 and TRBJ1-4; D is possibly TRBD1 (6 bases). Trimming removed 1 base at V and 7 bases at J, with 10 bases between. The CDR3 runs 14 residues. The germline CDR1 and CDR2 sequences are LNHNV and YYDKDF (reference sequence). CDR3 sequence: CATSRGGAPEKLFF. In nucleotides, the CDR3 is TGTGCCACCAGCAGAGGGGGGGCGCCTGAAAAACTGTTTTTT.

A note on this clone: Other DNA sequences in the same sample also yield this CDR3. This chain joins TRBV5-4 and TRBJ2-5; TRBD2 is a possible D gene (6 bases). The germline V gene has CDR1 SGHNT and CDR2 YYREEE (reference sequence). Between the trimmed V and J ends, which lost 0 bases and 5 bases, there was a span of 8 bases. There are 13 residues in the CDR3. The CDR3 DNA reads TGTGCCAGCAGCTTGGTTGGGGGGGAGACCCAGTACTTC. Its translation: CASSLVGGETQYF.

This chain links TRBV5-5 with TRBJ2-7; no definite D call. V lost 2 bases and J 3 bases, leaving 12 bases between the germline ends. This CDR3 is built from 14 residues. From germline, CDR1 is SGHKS and CDR2 YYEKEE (reference sequence). The CDR3 region is CASSFSPPIYEQYF. CDR3 coding DNA: TGTGCCAGCAGCTTTAGTCCGCCGATCTACGAGCAGTACTTC.